This TCR beta chain was recovered during a study of blood T cells in healthy people across ages. The authors ran a second PCR of about 6 to 11 cycles using a sample-barcoded 5' primer and a J-beta primer mix. Using its own MiXCR run on the 5' RACE reads, TCRdb lists one record per CDR3 protein. This table has 630,000 or so distinct CDR3 sequences, around 32% appearing once. The germline V gene encodes CDR1 SGHTA and CDR2 FQGNSA. The V and J ends lost 0 bases and 0 bases respectively, with 6 bases between them. The CDR3 is 15 residues long. The table lists this clonotype with many counts. This receptor was identified in a woman aged 80 or over in good health. This chain links TRBV7-2 with TRBJ1-5; D call uncertain. The specimen sequenced was blood. The CDR3 bases are TGTGCCAGCAGCTTAGCAGGATATAGCAATCAGCCCCAGCATTTT. This translates into CASSLAGYSNQPQHF.